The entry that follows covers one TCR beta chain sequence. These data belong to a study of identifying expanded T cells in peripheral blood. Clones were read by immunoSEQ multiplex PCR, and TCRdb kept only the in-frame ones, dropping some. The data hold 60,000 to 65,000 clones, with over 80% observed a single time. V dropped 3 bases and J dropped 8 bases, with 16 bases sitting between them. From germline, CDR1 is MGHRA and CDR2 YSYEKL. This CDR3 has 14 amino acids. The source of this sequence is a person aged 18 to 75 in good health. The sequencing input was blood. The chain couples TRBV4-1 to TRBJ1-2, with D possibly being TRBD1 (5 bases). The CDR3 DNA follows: TGCGCCAGCAGCCAGAGCCGCAGGGACTCCGGCTACACCTTC. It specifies CASSQSRRDSGYTF.